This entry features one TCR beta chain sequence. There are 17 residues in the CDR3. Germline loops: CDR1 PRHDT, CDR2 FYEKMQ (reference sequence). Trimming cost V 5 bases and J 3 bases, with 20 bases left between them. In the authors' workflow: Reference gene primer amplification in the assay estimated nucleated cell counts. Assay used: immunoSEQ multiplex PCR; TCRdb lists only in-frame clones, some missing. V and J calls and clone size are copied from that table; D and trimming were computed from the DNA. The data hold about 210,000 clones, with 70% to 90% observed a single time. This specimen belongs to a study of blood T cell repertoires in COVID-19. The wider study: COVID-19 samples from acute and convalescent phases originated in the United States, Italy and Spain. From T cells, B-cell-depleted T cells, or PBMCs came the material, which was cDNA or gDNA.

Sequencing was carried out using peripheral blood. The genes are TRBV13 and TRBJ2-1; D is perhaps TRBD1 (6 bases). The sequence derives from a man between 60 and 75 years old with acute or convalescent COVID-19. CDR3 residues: CASSTNPGPGDYNEQFF. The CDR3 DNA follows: TGTGCCAGCAGCACCAACCCGGGACCAGGGGACTACAATGAGCAGTTCTTC.